This is a list of T cell receptor beta chains from one sample in a study of cytomegalovirus exposure and HLA in healthy donors. Data came from immunoSEQ multiplex PCR; TCRdb stores just in-frame clones and leaves some out. The sample shows roughly 260,000 clones, just under 85% of them seen only once. Sequencing was done on a sample of PBMCs. Receptors originate from a middle-aged woman in good health and CMV-seropositive. Each CDR3 is given with its conserved first and last residue. Fields, in order: CDR3 protein, V gene, J gene.

CASSVSGDLYEQFF	TRBV19	TRBJ2-1
CASSYSSQGQPQHF	TRBV6-5	TRBJ1-5
CASSFDVAYEQYF	TRBV27	.
CASSPSGTSGKNEQFF	TRBV18	TRBJ2-1
CASSQDMRETQYF	TRBV4-3	TRBJ2-5
CASSVAGWSYNEQFF	TRBV6-6	TRBJ2-1
CASSPPGWSELFF	TRBV7-2	TRBJ1-4
CSTGQGSQYF	TRBV29-1	TRBJ2-3
CSVADSSNQPQHF	TRBV29-1	TRBJ1-5
CARGRGGDTGELFF	TRBV6-1	TRBJ2-2
CASKREINMDEQYF	TRBV5-4	TRBJ2-7
CASSEGLWEEKLFF	TRBV5-5	TRBJ1-4
CASYTGNNYGYTF	TRBV6-6	TRBJ1-2
CASSLGLGVGANGLTF	TRBV9	TRBJ2-6
CASSIGREGSYEQYF	TRBV19	TRBJ2-7
CASSLSTGPHQPQHF	TRBV5-1	TRBJ1-5
CAISGAIYGYTF	TRBV10-3	TRBJ1-2
CASSPAGTGGEKLFF	TRBV7-2	TRBJ1-4
CAISEQTSDGELFF	TRBV10-3	TRBJ2-2
CASSLARVTGVNEQFF	TRBV11-2	TRBJ2-1
CSVERSTDTQYF	TRBV29-1	TRBJ2-3
CASSREPGANSPLHF	TRBV2	TRBJ1-6
CASSPGGGLNQPQHF	TRBV7-2	TRBJ1-5
CASSYSGTGVGETQYF	TRBV6-5	TRBJ2-5
CSSPRGDTQYF	TRBV20-1	TRBJ2-3
CASSQELGGINEQFF	TRBV4-2	TRBJ2-1
CASRGQGSDGYTF	TRBV6-1	TRBJ1-2
CATRDRTHQETQYF	TRBV2	TRBJ2-5
CASSPGLPPSSSYEQYF	TRBV5-4	TRBJ2-7
CASSSMGVSYNEQFF	TRBV7-9	TRBJ2-1
CASSQGAIDNEQFF	TRBV5-6	TRBJ2-1
CASTGTSGTPNEQFF	TRBV7-9	TRBJ2-1
CASSLRGASGRATDTQYF	TRBV7-3	TRBJ2-3
CASSLSYVQPQHF	TRBV28	TRBJ1-5
CASSPRSLAGSYNEQFF	TRBV9	TRBJ2-1
CASSLILAGAGDTQYF	TRBV5-1	TRBJ2-3
CASSLAPRDNEQFF	TRBV5-1	TRBJ2-1
CASSSTGRPGELFF	TRBV7-9	TRBJ2-2
CASSPGDYNSPLHF	TRBV5-1	TRBJ1-6
CASSFSPLDRGQETQYF	TRBV11-2	TRBJ2-5
CASSSRQLEAFF	TRBV6-6	TRBJ1-1
CASSPFAGDYGYTF	TRBV18	TRBJ1-2
CSVEDGTVNNEQFF	TRBV29-1	TRBJ2-1